The 11 T cell receptor beta chains below were found in one sample sequenced in a study of blood T cell repertoires in COVID-19. The repertoire was sequenced with immunoSEQ multiplex PCR; TCRdb's copy has only in-frame clones and lacks some. The table shows about 110,000 clones, with 88% occurring only once. The sample consisted of peripheral blood. All receptors come from a human donor in a cohort sampled during active COVID-19.

The chain links TRBV10-2 to TRBJ2-4; tentative D call: TRBD2 (6 bases). The ends were cut back, 4 bases at V and 9 bases at J, with 22 bases in the middle. The CDR3 contains 16 residues. Germline loops: CDR1 WSHSY, CDR2 SAAADI. The chain's CDR3 is CASSGAGTGDIGIQYF. The CDR3 DNA is TGCGCCAGCAGTGGGGCAGGGACGGGGGATATTGGCATTCAGTACTTC.

The genes are TRBV7-9 and TRBJ2-3, with D perhaps TRBD2 (6 bases). This CDR3 comprises 15 residues. The ends were cut back, 11 bases at V and 6 bases at J, with 24 bases in the middle. Germline V CDR1 and CDR2: SEHNR, FQNEAQ (reference sequence). The CDR3 loop is CAHEDGGDPLDTQYF. The DNA of the CDR3 is TGTGCCCACGAGGACGGCGGGGATCCTCTGGATACGCAGTATTTT.

J is TRBJ1-2 and V is TRBV6-5, with D possibly being TRBD1 (6 bases). Trimming took off 1 base at V and 4 bases at J, with 13 bases between the two ends. This CDR3 comprises 15 residues. The V gene's germline CDR1 is MNHEY and CDR2 SVGAGI. CDR3 loop: CASSYFGRGSYGYTF. For the CDR3, the DNA is TGTGCCAGCAGTTACTTTGGCAGGGGAAGCTATGGCTACACCTTC.

The chain joins TRBV6-5 to TRBJ2-7; D may be TRBD1 (6 bases). The CDR3 is 14 amino acids. Trimming left V 6 bases short and J 2 bases short, with 14 bases between. Germline V gene lookup returns CDR1 MNHEY and CDR2 SVGAGI. Here the CDR3 reads CASSRTRGTYEQYF. The CDR3 DNA sequence: TGTGCCAGCAGCCGAACCAGGGGTACCTACGAGCAGTACTTC.

V is TRBV18 and J is TRBJ1-5, with 7 bases aligning to TRBD1. With 5 bases clipped from V and 2 bases from J, the junction kept 6 bases outside the gene matches. Germline CDR1 reads KGHSH; CDR2 reads LQKENI. The CDR3 has 15 amino acids. The CDR3 loop reads CASSSTGLGNQPQHF. CDR3 nucleotides: TGTGCCAGCTCATCGACAGGGCTGGGCAATCAGCCCCAGCATTTT.

This chain uses TRBV21-1 with TRBJ1-1. TRBV21-1 has pseudogene status. The CDR3 is 11 amino acids. CDR3 residues: CASTPDTEAFF. CDR3 in DNA: TGTGCCAGCACCCCGGACACTGAAGCTTTCTTT.

The chain has TRBV27 and TRBJ2-7, with TRBD1 identical over 7 bases. V was clipped by 8 bases and J by 3 bases; unmatched bases: 10. This CDR3 contains 14 residues. Germline CDR1 is MNHEY and CDR2 is SMNVEV (reference sequence). The CDR3 DNA sequence: TGTGCCAGCCGGAGGACAGGTGGGTTCTACGAGCAGTACTTC. It encodes CASRRTGGFYEQYF.

The V gene is TRBV7-2, the J gene TRBJ2-3, with D maybe TRBD2 (6 bases). Per germline, CDR1 SGHTA and CDR2 FQGNSA. The CDR3 is 13 amino acids. V was shortened by 4 bases and J by 5 bases, with 10 bases between the two germline ends. CDR3 bases: TGTGCCAGCAGCTCCCGGGAGAGAGATACGCAGTATTTT. This gives the protein CASSSRERDTQYF.

Turning to this clone: No DNA is shown, since the ends of the CDR3 on it are uncertain; the CDR3 is the one TCRdb lists. The chain uses TRBV19 and TRBJ2-7; the table's D gene call, TRBD2, was not cross checked with the DNA. The germline V gene encodes CDR1 LNHDA and CDR2 SQIVND (reference sequence). The CDR3 adds up to 12 amino acids, both ends counted. This chain's CDR3 is CASSISAREQYF.

DNA of the CDR3: TGCGCCAGCAGGCTACAGGGGAACACCGGGGAGCTGTTTTTT. Translating it yields CASRLQGNTGELFF. This rearrangement joins TRBV5-1 to TRBJ2-2, with D perhaps matching TRBD1 (6 bases). The ends were cut back, 5 bases at V and 1 base at J, with 9 bases in the middle. In germline, CDR1 is SGHRS, CDR2 YFSETQ. The CDR3 is 14 amino acids.

The chain recombines TRBV5-1 with TRBJ2-2, with a tentative D call TRBD1 (5 bases). Germline CDR1 and CDR2: SGHRS and YFSETQ. V lost 0 bases and J lost 6, with 12 bases in between. This CDR3 is 15 amino acids long. This chain's CDR3 is CASSLGAGPSGELFF. Here the CDR3 DNA reads TGCGCCAGCAGCTTGGGAGCAGGGCCCTCCGGGGAGCTGTTTTTT. The whole variable domain, remainder taken from reference TRBV5-1 and TRBJ2-2, is KAGVTQTPRYLIKTRGQQVTLSCSPISGHRSVSWYQQTPGQGLQFLFEYFSETQRNKGNFPGRFSGRQFSNSRSEMNVSTLELGDSALYLCASSLGAGPSGELFFGEGSRLTVL.